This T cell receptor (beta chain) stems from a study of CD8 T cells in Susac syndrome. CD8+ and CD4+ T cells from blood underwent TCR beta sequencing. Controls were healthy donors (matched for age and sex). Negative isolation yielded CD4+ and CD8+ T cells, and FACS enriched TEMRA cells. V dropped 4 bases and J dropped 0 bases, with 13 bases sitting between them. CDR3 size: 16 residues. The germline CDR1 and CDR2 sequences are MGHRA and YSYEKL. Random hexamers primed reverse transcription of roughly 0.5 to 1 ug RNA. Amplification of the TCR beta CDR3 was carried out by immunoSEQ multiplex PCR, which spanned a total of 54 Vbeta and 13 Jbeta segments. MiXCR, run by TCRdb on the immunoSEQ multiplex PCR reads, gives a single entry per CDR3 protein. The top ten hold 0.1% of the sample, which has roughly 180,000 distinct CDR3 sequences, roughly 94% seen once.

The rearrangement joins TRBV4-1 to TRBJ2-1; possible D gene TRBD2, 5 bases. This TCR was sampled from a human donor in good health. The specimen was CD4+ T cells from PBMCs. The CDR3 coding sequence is TGCGCCAGCAGCCCTCGCCGGCGGGTCTCCTACAATGAGCAGTTCTTC. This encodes CASSPRRRVSYNEQFF.